This T cell receptor beta chain appears in the sequencing data of a study of T-cell memory formation after mild COVID-19. Study information: TCR clusters were largely donor specific. Points from the study as a whole: Prior to infection, memory already included some responding clones, suggesting cross-reactive memory joined.

TCRdb reanalysed the 5' RACE reads using MiXCR and keeps one entry per CDR3 protein. This table has approximately 500,000 distinct CDR3 sequences, 25% appearing once. In the case of this clonotype: Its specificity is unknown.

This CDR3 comprises 17 residues. Trimming pared 0 bases from V and 6 bases from J, leaving 18 bases between. Sequencing was carried out using PBMCs or a T cell subset sorted from them (not recorded which). The V gene is TRBV5-3, the J gene TRBJ2-2; D not resolved. TRBV5-3 is an ORF, with its function uncertain. The receptor comes from an adult woman who had mild COVID-19 (a few samples of this study predate the infection). Cell type and time point are not known. CDR3 nucleotide sequence: TGTGCCAGAAGCTTGGTACTCCGTAAGGTTCGCCCCGGGGAGCTGTTTTTT. Amino acid sequence: CARSLVLRKVRPGELFF.